The following is a T cell receptor beta chain sequence with its context. Clones were read by immunoSEQ multiplex PCR, and TCRdb kept only the in-frame ones, dropping some. This table holds some 260,000 clones, around nine tenths found once. From germline, CDR1 is SEHNR and CDR2 FQNEAQ (reference sequence). This CDR3 region has 14 residues. The V gene end was trimmed by 5 bases and the J gene end by 4 bases; junction bases not matched to a gene: 7. This specimen comes from a study of blood T cell repertoires in COVID-19. The chain couples TRBV7-9 to TRBJ1-2, with 7 bases matching TRBD1. This TCR derives from a man aged 18 to 35 with active or convalescent COVID-19. What was sequenced was peripheral blood. CDR3 loop: CASSPTGEVYGYTF. The CDR3 DNA is TGTGCCAGCAGCCCCACAGGGGAGGTCTATGGCTACACCTTC. Filled out from reference TRBV7-9 and TRBJ1-2, the complete variable domain reads DTGVSQNPRHKITKRGQNVTFRCDPISEHNRLYWYRQTLGQGPEFLTYFQNEAQLEKSRLLSDRFSAERPKGSFSTLEIQRTEQGDSAMYLCASSPTGEVYGYTFGSGTRLTVV.